The 27 T cell receptor beta chains below were found in one sample sequenced in a study of blood T cell repertoires in COVID-19. Sequencing was performed with immunoSEQ multiplex PCR; in TCRdb, only in-frame clones are kept and a portion is missing. Among under 130,000 clones listed, 65% to 90% were seen once. Input material: peripheral blood. The receptors shown here come from a man in his fifties or sixties with acute or convalescent COVID-19.

The rearrangement joins TRBV30 to TRBJ2-5; 13 bases agree with TRBD2. V shed 7 bases, J shed 4 bases, and the junction held 6 bases outside the gene matches. The germline V gene has CDR1 GTSNPN and CDR2 SVGIG (reference sequence). The CDR3 covers 14 residues. CDR3 sequence (DNA): TGTGCCTTACGGACTAGCGGGGGATCAGAGACCCAGTACTTC. Translation: CALRTSGGSETQYF.

CDR3 nucleotides: TGCGCCAGCAGCACCGGAGTAGCCGCCGGGGAGCTGTTTTTT. The encoded protein is CASSTGVAAGELFF. The V gene is TRBV5-1, the J gene TRBJ2-2; no clear D. This CDR3 is 14 amino acids long. V lost 4 bases and J lost 6, with 13 bases in between. Germline V CDR1 and CDR2: SGHRS, YFSETQ.

DNA for the CDR3: TGTGCCAGCAGCCAATACCCACAGGGTACCACTGAAGCTTTCTTT. Encoded protein: CASSQYPQGTTEAFF. This chain joins TRBV5-6 and TRBJ1-1; TRBD1 might be the D (6 bases). With 4 bases removed from V and 4 bases from J, the gap between germline ends came to 17 bases. This CDR3 has 15 residues. The germline gives CDR1 SGHDT, CDR2 YYEEEE.

CDR3 in amino acids: CASSLGQGKISGANVLTF. Written as DNA, the CDR3 is TGTGCCAGCAGCCTGGGACAGGGTAAAATCTCTGGGGCCAACGTCCTGACTTTC. The gene calls are TRBV5-6 and TRBJ2-6; 9 bases agree with TRBD1. J gave up 0 bases and V 4 bases, and 8 bases lay outside the gene matches. CDR3 size: 18 residues. From germline, CDR1 is SGHDT and CDR2 YYEEEE. The full variable domain, its missing parts supplied by reference TRBV5-6 and TRBJ2-6, is DAGVTQSPTHLIKTRGQQVTLRCSPKSGHDTVSWYQQALGQGPQFIFQYYEEEERQRGNFPDRFSGHQFPNYSSELNVNALLLGDSALYLCASSLGQGKISGANVLTFGAGSRLTVL.

The chain carries TRBV5-1 and TRBJ2-5; D uncertain. The CDR3 is made up of 12 amino acids. CDR1 SGHRS and CDR2 YFSETQ come from the germline V gene. Trimming stripped 3 bases from V and 0 bases from J, with 3 bases between. CDR3 loop: CASSSNQETQYF. CDR3 nucleotides: TGCGCCAGCAGCTCAAACCAAGAGACCCAGTACTTC.

The rearrangement joins TRBV18 to TRBJ1-1, with 7 bases that match TRBD1. CDR3 size: 15 residues. V was pared by 0 bases and J by 0 bases, with 1 base of the junction left unmatched. Germline V gene lookup returns CDR1 KGHSH and CDR2 LQKENI. CDR3: CASSPPGQMNTEAFF. DNA for the CDR3: TGTGCCAGCTCACCACCGGGACAGATGAACACTGAAGCTTTCTTT.

V usage is TRBV10-3 and J usage is TRBJ2-1; maybe TRBD2 (6 bases). Trimming stripped 6 bases from V and 0 bases from J, with 12 bases between. This CDR3 comprises 15 residues. CDR1 and CDR2 from the germline V gene are ENHRY and SYGVKD. CDR3: CAIRERDFSYNEQFF. DNA of the CDR3: TGTGCCATCAGGGAACGGGACTTCTCCTACAATGAGCAGTTCTTC.

This rearrangement joins TRBV9 to TRBJ2-3; D is perhaps TRBD2 (5 bases). Germline CDR1 and CDR2: SGDLS and YYNGEE. V was shortened by 3 bases and J by 2 bases, with 13 bases between the two germline ends. The CDR3 extends over 15 amino acids. Written as DNA, the CDR3 is TGTGCCAGCAGCGGACCCGGACTGCACACAGATACGCAGTATTTT. Translation gives CASSGPGLHTDTQYF.

The chain joins TRBV23-1 to TRBJ1-2; no clear D gene. TRBV23-1 is an ORF for which the function is uncertain. This CDR3 is 16 amino acids long. V dropped 2 bases and J dropped 4 bases, with 17 bases sitting between them. The CDR3 spells CASSQPALDKPYGYTF. For the CDR3, the DNA is TGCGCCAGCAGTCAACCCGCCCTCGACAAACCCTATGGCTACACCTTC.

This clone has a single count. The chain recombines TRBV19 with TRBJ1-5; 8 bases fit TRBD1. V lost 10 bases and J lost 4; bases outside the gene matches: 15. The CDR3 extends over 16 amino acids. Germline V gene data show CDR1 as LNHDA and CDR2 as SQIVND (reference sequence). The CDR3: CATQDRGWVRNQPQHF. The CDR3, as DNA: TGTGCCACCCAAGACAGGGGTTGGGTCAGGAATCAGCCCCAGCATTTT.

This chain uses TRBV9 with TRBJ2-1; 8 bases are shared with TRBD2. The V gene's germline CDR1 is SGDLS and CDR2 YYNGEE. The CDR3 covers 15 residues. V lost 4 bases and J lost 0; bases outside the gene matches: 3. CDR3 sequence: CASSHSGSSYNEQFF. The CDR3 DNA is TGTGCCAGCAGCCACAGCGGGAGCTCCTACAATGAGCAGTTCTTC.

The chain links TRBV6-5 to TRBJ2-3; D perhaps matches TRBD1 (5 bases). The ends were cut back, 6 bases at V and 4 bases at J, with 11 bases in the middle. The CDR3 sequence is 13 residues long. CDR1 and CDR2 from the germline V gene are MNHEY and SVGAGI. The CDR3 bases are TGTGCCAGCAGAAGGACAAACGCAGATACGCAGTATTTT. This sequence encodes CASRRTNADTQYF.

The V call is TRBV19, the J call TRBJ1-1; D remains unclear. Germline assignment: CDR1 LNHDA and CDR2 SQIVND (reference sequence). The ends were cut back, 1 base at V and 5 bases at J, with 11 bases in the middle. The CDR3 totals 14 residues. CDR3 DNA: TGTGCCAGTAGTATAGTGGAGGGAGAGACTGAAGCTTTCTTT. Residues: CASSIVEGETEAFF.

V gene TRBV1 combines with J gene TRBJ1-3. TRBV1 is a documented pseudogene. CDR3 size: 16 residues. This CDR3 reads CTSSQDPGRGKRTIYF. CDR3 in DNA: TGCACCAGCAGCCAAGATCCTGGTCGAGGGAAGAGAACCATATATTTT.

The rearrangement links TRBV28 to TRBJ2-7, with D perhaps TRBD1 (6 bases). Germline CDR1 is MDHEN and CDR2 is SYDVKM. V lost 1 base to trimming and J lost 1 base, with 8 bases between them. The CDR3 has 14 amino acids. The DNA for the CDR3 is TGTGCCAGCAGTTTATATCAGGGGTCCTACGAGCAGTACTTC. This gives the protein CASSLYQGSYEQYF.

This rearrangement joins TRBV27 to TRBJ1-4; D is undetermined. This CDR3 spans 13 amino acids. V gave up 8 bases and J gave up 0 bases, with 7 bases separating them. Looked up from germline, CDR1 is MNHEY and CDR2 is SMNVEV (reference sequence). The CDR3 here is CASAAATNEKLFF. CDR3 in DNA: TGTGCCAGCGCGGCTGCAACTAATGAAAAACTGTTTTTT.

The chain links TRBV7-8 to TRBJ1-1; D is perhaps TRBD1 (5 bases). Germline CDR1 is SGHVS and CDR2 is FQNEAQ. CDR3 size: 18 residues. Trimming cost V 1 base and J 3 bases, with 21 bases left between them. The CDR3 DNA sequence: TGTGCCAGCAGCTTAGGGCCTCTGGGGCAGTCATATGACACTGAAGCTTTCTTT. This translates into CASSLGPLGQSYDTEAFF.

Concerning this clone itself: The sample contains more than one DNA sequence encoding this CDR3. V usage is TRBV6-5 and J usage is TRBJ2-1, with 10 bases lining up with TRBD2. The CDR3 spans 15 residues. Germline CDR1 reads MNHEY; CDR2 reads SVGAGI. V lost 6 bases, J lost 4 bases, and 6 bases stayed unmatched. CDR3 in DNA: TGTGCCAGCAGCCTAGGAGCGGGAGGGTACAATGAGCAGTTCTTC. Its protein product is CASSLGAGGYNEQFF.

The V gene is TRBV23-1, the J gene TRBJ2-1, with D perhaps TRBD2 (6 bases). TRBV23-1 is an ORF, with its function uncertain. The CDR3 consists of 13 residues. The V and J ends lost 4 bases and 11 bases respectively, with 15 bases between them. CDR3 sequence: CASSPRLVRKQFF. DNA for the CDR3: TGCGCCAGCAGTCCGAGACTAGTAAGAAAGCAGTTCTTC.

This chain joins TRBV19 and TRBJ2-3; 10 positions agree with TRBD2. This CDR3 region has 17 residues. Germline-derived CDR1 and CDR2 are LNHDA and SQIVND (reference sequence). V trimming: 2 bases; J trimming: 2 bases; junction bases outside the gene matches: 7. As DNA, the CDR3 is TGTGCCAGTAGTATAAGGGCTAGCGGGGGCCCCACAGATACGCAGTATTTT. Protein product: CASSIRASGGPTDTQYF.

The chain employs TRBV25-1 and TRBJ2-5; TRBD1 matches at 10 bases. Unmatched junction bases numbered 4, after V lost 6 bases and J lost 3 bases. Germline assignment: CDR1 MGHDK and CDR2 SYGVNS. The CDR3 extends over 14 amino acids. CDR3 region: CASRDRGIKETQYF. Written as DNA, the CDR3 is TGTGCCAGCAGGGACAGGGGGATTAAAGAGACCCAGTACTTC.

The chain carries TRBV6-5 and TRBJ2-7; D unclear. V lost 5 bases and J lost 7, with 9 bases in between. This CDR3 has 11 amino acids. Germline-derived CDR1 and CDR2 are MNHEY and SVGAGI. The CDR3 spells CASSQYLEQYF. The CDR3 DNA is TGTGCCAGCAGTCAATACTTAGAGCAGTACTTC.

This rearrangement joins TRBV6-5 to TRBJ2-1; weak D call: TRBD2 (5 bases). Deletions cut 10 bases from V and 0 bases from J, with 10 bases between. The CDR3 length is 13 residues. Germline loops: CDR1 MNHEY, CDR2 SVGAGI. The CDR3 DNA reads TGTGCCACCTTAGAGGGCTCCTACAATGAGCAGTTCTTC. Its translation: CATLEGSYNEQFF.

The V gene is TRBV6-5, the J gene TRBJ2-3, with D possibly matching TRBD2 (6 bases). This CDR3 is built from 15 residues. Looked up from germline, CDR1 is MNHEY and CDR2 is SVGAGI. Trimming removed 6 bases from V and 1 base from J, with 14 bases in between. The CDR3 bases are TGTGCCAGCAGCCTCCTGGGGGAGGGCACAGATACGCAGTATTTT. It yields the protein CASSLLGEGTDTQYF.

This clone was found once. The V call is TRBV9, the J call TRBJ1-6, with D uncertain. The V gene lost 7 bases and the J gene lost 9 bases, with 17 bases spanning the gap. The CDR3 spans 14 residues. Germline V gene sequence: CDR1 SGDLS, CDR2 YYNGEE. DNA for the CDR3: TGTGCCAGCGGGGAGGGCGCGCTCAGTTCACCCCTCCACTTT. It is translated as CASGEGALSSPLHF.

This chain joins TRBV6-5 and TRBJ2-7; 9 bases match TRBD1. From germline, CDR1 is MNHEY and CDR2 SVGAGI. This CDR3 has 15 residues. Trimming removed 7 bases from V and 0 bases from J; junction bases left unmatched: 7. This chain's CDR3 is CASTDRGGGSYEQYF. For the CDR3, the DNA is TGTGCCAGCACAGACAGGGGGGGAGGCTCCTACGAGCAGTACTTC.

The J gene is TRBJ2-1, the V gene TRBV14; D is uncertain. Trimming pared 0 bases from V and 3 bases from J, leaving 3 bases between. CDR1 is SGHDN and CDR2 is FVKESK in the germline V gene. There are 13 residues in the CDR3. This chain's CDR3 is CASSQDYYNEQFF. The CDR3 bases are TGTGCCAGCAGCCAAGACTACTACAATGAGCAGTTCTTC.